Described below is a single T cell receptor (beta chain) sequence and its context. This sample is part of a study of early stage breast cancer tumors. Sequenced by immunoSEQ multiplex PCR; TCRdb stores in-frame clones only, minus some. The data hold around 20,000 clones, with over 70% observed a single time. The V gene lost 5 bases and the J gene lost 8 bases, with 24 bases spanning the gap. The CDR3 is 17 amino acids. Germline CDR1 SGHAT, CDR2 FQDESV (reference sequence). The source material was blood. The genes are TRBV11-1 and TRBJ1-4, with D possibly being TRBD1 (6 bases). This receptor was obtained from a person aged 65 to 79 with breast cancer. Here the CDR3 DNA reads TGTGCCAGCAGCGGCGGACAGAGGGGCGGGAGTAGAGAAAAACTGTTTTTT. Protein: CASSGGQRGGSREKLFF.